This T cell receptor (beta chain) is drawn from a study of tumor-infiltrating lymphocytes in primary liver carcinoma. cDNA specific to TCR beta was made from 450 to 650 ng of total RNA, with a constant-region primer employed for priming. Sequencing libraries for TCR beta derived from three nested multiplex PCR rounds that used slightly modified ARM-PCR. The first two PCR rounds used TRBV1-TRBV30 forward primers with a C-beta reverse primer, around 10 cycles each. MiXCR was run by TCRdb on the multiplex PCR reads, yielding one entry per CDR3 protein. The data contain around 37,000 distinct CDR3 sequences, 75% of them singletons. This CDR3 has 15 residues. Per the germline V gene, CDR1 is LNHDA and CDR2 is SQIVND (reference sequence). The table lists this clonotype with a few counts. Given a much more abundant clone one base away, this may be a read error. Co-extraction of both nucleic acids (RNA and DNA) used roughly 18-34 mg of unsorted bulk tissue.

Sequencing input: tumor-adjacent normal liver tissue. This TCR was recovered from a man between 35 and 55 years old with primary liver carcinoma and hepatitis B virus infection. This rearrangement joins TRBV19 to TRBJ2-1, with D possibly matching TRBD1 (5 bases). CDR3 nucleotide sequence: TGTGCCAGTAATATACAAGGGGTTTTGGTCAATGAGCAGTTCTTC. Its protein is CASNIQGVLVNEQFF.